These T cell receptor beta chains were read from a single sample in a study of T cell repertoires in cytomegalovirus infection. A single record per CDR3 protein comes from TCRdb applying MiXCR to the reads. The sample lists some 300,000 distinct CDR3 sequences, roughly 13% seen once, with around 9.5% in the top ten. Input material: PBMCs. The source is a human donor in good health (CMV status not recorded). Some clones in this sample may be carry-over from other donors' samples. Both conserved end residues are part of each CDR3. Fields, in order: CDR3 protein, CDR3 DNA, D gene, V gene, clone size, J gene. D genes are given only for firm matches. Size values are once, few and many counts, or a class for expanded clones, and some rows have none.

cdr3_aa: CASSPTSANEQFF
cdr3_nt: TGTGCCAGCAGTCCAACTAGCGCCAATGAGCAGTTCTTC
d_call: TRBD2
v_call: TRBV6-2/TRBV6-3
clone_size: .
j_call: TRBJ2-1

cdr3_aa: CASSPRPGPAGLDEQFF
cdr3_nt: TGTGCCAGCAGCCCTCGACCGGGACCAGCGGGACTTGATGAGCAGTTCTTC
d_call: TRBD2
v_call: TRBV7-2
clone_size: .
j_call: TRBJ2-1

cdr3_aa: CASSWEQNTEAFF
cdr3_nt: TGTGCCAGCAGTTGGGAACAGAACACTGAAGCTTTCTTT
d_call: .
v_call: TRBV6-2/TRBV6-3
clone_size: .
j_call: TRBJ1-1

cdr3_aa: CASNPDGNTEAFF
cdr3_nt: TGTGCCAGCAACCCCGACGGGAACACTGAAGCTTTCTTT
d_call: .
v_call: TRBV5-6
clone_size: .
j_call: TRBJ1-1

cdr3_aa: CASSFGGTGGDTQYF
cdr3_nt: TGTGCCAGCAGCTTTGGCGGGACAGGGGGTGATACGCAGTATTTT
d_call: TRBD1
v_call: TRBV5-6
clone_size: many
j_call: TRBJ2-3

cdr3_aa: CASSYAENEKLFF
cdr3_nt: TGTGCCAGCAGTTACGCAGAAAATGAAAAACTGTTTTTT
d_call: .
v_call: TRBV6-6
clone_size: many
j_call: TRBJ1-4

cdr3_aa: CMPGRSNTEAFF
cdr3_nt: TGCATGCCCGGGCGGTCGAACACTGAAGCTTTCTTT
d_call: .
v_call: TRBV20-1
clone_size: .
j_call: TRBJ1-1

cdr3_aa: CASSQEADETQYF
cdr3_nt: TGCGCCAGCAGCCAAGAGGCAGACGAGACCCAGTACTTC
d_call: .
v_call: TRBV4-1
clone_size: .
j_call: TRBJ2-5

cdr3_aa: CASSSGTSTDTQYF
cdr3_nt: TGTGCCAGTAGTTCCGGGACTAGCACAGATACGCAGTATTTT
d_call: .
v_call: TRBV19
clone_size: many
j_call: TRBJ2-3

cdr3_aa: CASSLWTGGFIRETQYF
cdr3_nt: TGTGCCAGCAGCTTGTGGACAGGGGGTTTTATCCGGGAGACCCAGTACTTC
d_call: TRBD1
v_call: TRBV7-2
clone_size: many
j_call: TRBJ2-5

cdr3_aa: CASSQDPGRGSETQYF
cdr3_nt: TGTGCCAGCAGCCAAGATCCCGGCAGGGGATCAGAGACCCAGTACTTC
d_call: .
v_call: TRBV3-1
clone_size: few
j_call: TRBJ2-5

cdr3_aa: CASKIGGNYGYTF
cdr3_nt: TGTGCCAGCAAAATCGGTGGTAACTATGGCTACACCTTC
d_call: .
v_call: TRBV6-1
clone_size: many
j_call: TRBJ1-2

cdr3_aa: CASSLRGSLLLEQFF
cdr3_nt: TGTGCCAGCAGCTTAAGGGGGAGCCTCTTGCTTGAGCAGTTCTTC
d_call: .
v_call: TRBV7-9
clone_size: many
j_call: TRBJ2-1

cdr3_aa: CASSQYGQGGYEQYF
cdr3_nt: TGTGCCAGCAGCCAGTATGGACAGGGAGGGTACGAGCAGTACTTC
d_call: .
v_call: TRBV7-2
clone_size: .
j_call: TRBJ2-7

cdr3_aa: CASSPVTSGPAYEQYF
cdr3_nt: TGTGCCAGCAGCCCGGTGACTAGCGGGCCCGCCTACGAGCAGTACTTC
d_call: TRBD2
v_call: TRBV7-3
clone_size: many
j_call: TRBJ2-7

cdr3_aa: CASSLGRGQTNSPLHF
cdr3_nt: TGTGCCAGCAGCTTAGGCCGTGGACAGACCAATTCACCCCTCCACTTT
d_call: .
v_call: TRBV7-2
clone_size: many
j_call: TRBJ1-6

cdr3_aa: CASSVSGRNHEQFF
cdr3_nt: TGTGCCAGCAGCGTAAGCGGGAGGAATCATGAGCAGTTCTTC
d_call: TRBD2
v_call: TRBV9
clone_size: few
j_call: TRBJ2-1

cdr3_aa: CASSIDGGYYEQYF
cdr3_nt: TGTGCCAGTAGTATAGACGGGGGATACTACGAGCAGTACTTC
d_call: .
v_call: TRBV19
clone_size: .
j_call: TRBJ2-7

cdr3_aa: CASRNTGTSGRGSYNEQFF
cdr3_nt: TGTGCCAGCAGGAATACCGGGACTAGCGGGAGAGGTTCCTACAATGAGCAGTTCTTC
d_call: TRBD2
v_call: TRBV6-2/TRBV6-3
clone_size: many
j_call: TRBJ2-1

cdr3_aa: CASSFRTGGDGYTF
cdr3_nt: TGTGCCAGCAGTTTTCGGACAGGGGGCGATGGCTACACCTTC
d_call: TRBD1
v_call: TRBV27
clone_size: .
j_call: TRBJ1-2

cdr3_aa: CASSPRTGTGYNEQFF
cdr3_nt: TGTGCCAGCAGTCCGCGGACAGGGACTGGATACAATGAGCAGTTCTTC
d_call: TRBD1
v_call: TRBV6-1
clone_size: few
j_call: TRBJ2-1

cdr3_aa: CASSQGRDTGELFF
cdr3_nt: TGTGCCAGCAGCCAGGGAAGGGACACCGGGGAGCTGTTTTTT
d_call: .
v_call: TRBV6-5
clone_size: .
j_call: TRBJ2-2

cdr3_aa: CASSQTGDTEAFF
cdr3_nt: TGCGCCAGCAGCCAGACAGGGGACACTGAAGCTTTCTTT
d_call: TRBD1
v_call: TRBV4-1
clone_size: few
j_call: TRBJ1-1

cdr3_aa: CSARDLVGGTQETQYF
cdr3_nt: TGCAGTGCTAGAGATCTGGTCGGGGGGACTCAAGAGACCCAGTACTTC
d_call: TRBD2
v_call: TRBV20-1
clone_size: few
j_call: TRBJ2-5

cdr3_aa: CASSLEPRSSYNEQFF
cdr3_nt: TGTGCCAGCAGCTTAGAGCCTCGCAGCTCCTACAATGAGCAGTTCTTC
d_call: .
v_call: TRBV7-2
clone_size: many
j_call: TRBJ2-1

cdr3_aa: CASIRSGPADTQYF
cdr3_nt: TGTGCCAGCATACGTAGCGGGCCGGCAGATACGCAGTATTTT
d_call: TRBD2
v_call: TRBV7-8
clone_size: .
j_call: TRBJ2-3

cdr3_aa: CSVSQGRGYTF
cdr3_nt: TGCAGCGTATCACAGGGGAGAGGCTACACCTTC
d_call: TRBD1
v_call: TRBV29-1
clone_size: .
j_call: TRBJ1-2

cdr3_aa: CASSLLAGGRKQYF
cdr3_nt: TGTGCCAGCAGTTTACTAGCGGGAGGCCGCAAGCAGTACTTC
d_call: TRBD2
v_call: TRBV28
clone_size: few
j_call: TRBJ2-7

cdr3_aa: CASSITRAVNQPQHF
cdr3_nt: TGTGCCAGTAGTATAACCCGAGCAGTCAATCAGCCCCAGCATTTT
d_call: .
v_call: TRBV19
clone_size: few
j_call: TRBJ1-5

cdr3_aa: CSARKQGVLNTEAFF
cdr3_nt: TGCAGTGCTAGAAAGCAGGGCGTACTGAACACTGAAGCTTTCTTT
d_call: .
v_call: TRBV20-1
clone_size: few
j_call: TRBJ1-1

cdr3_aa: CASSEDLQETQYF
cdr3_nt: TGTGCCAGCAGCGAGGACCTCCAAGAGACCCAGTACTTC
d_call: .
v_call: TRBV7-6
clone_size: .
j_call: TRBJ2-5

cdr3_aa: CSAEGFWKNTEAFF
cdr3_nt: TGCAGTGCTGAAGGATTCTGGAAGAACACTGAAGCTTTCTTT
d_call: .
v_call: TRBV20-1
clone_size: many
j_call: TRBJ1-1

cdr3_aa: CASSLEAGAIDDTQYF
cdr3_nt: TGCGCCAGCAGCTTGGAAGCGGGAGCGATTGACGATACGCAGTATTTT
d_call: TRBD2
v_call: TRBV5-1
clone_size: few
j_call: TRBJ2-3

cdr3_aa: CASSSPDRGVYEQYF
cdr3_nt: TGTGCCAGCAGCTCGCCGGACAGGGGTGTCTACGAGCAGTACTTC
d_call: TRBD1
v_call: TRBV7-3
clone_size: few
j_call: TRBJ2-7

cdr3_aa: CASSLYPSTDTGELFF
cdr3_nt: TGTGCCAGCAGCTTGTATCCTAGCACGGACACCGGGGAGCTGTTTTTT
d_call: .
v_call: TRBV5-8
clone_size: .
j_call: TRBJ2-2

cdr3_aa: CASSRQGFEQYF
cdr3_nt: TGTGCCAGCAGTCGACAGGGGTTCGAGCAGTACTTC
d_call: TRBD1
v_call: TRBV14
clone_size: many
j_call: TRBJ2-7

cdr3_aa: CASGRQGTEPQHF
cdr3_nt: TGTGCCAGCGGCCGACAGGGAACGGAGCCCCAGCATTTT
d_call: TRBD1
v_call: TRBV6-2/TRBV6-3
clone_size: many
j_call: TRBJ1-5

cdr3_aa: CAISGTVGGEQFF
cdr3_nt: TGTGCCATCAGTGGAACAGTGGGCGGTGAGCAGTTCTTC
d_call: .
v_call: TRBV10-3
clone_size: few
j_call: TRBJ2-1

cdr3_aa: CSGGSGPKTQYF
cdr3_nt: TGCAGTGGTGGGTCCGGTCCGAAGACGCAGTATTTT
d_call: .
v_call: TRBV20-1
clone_size: .
j_call: TRBJ2-3

cdr3_aa: CSAELTRSEQYF
cdr3_nt: TGCAGTGCTGAGTTAACTAGAAGCGAGCAGTACTTC
d_call: .
v_call: TRBV20-1
clone_size: .
j_call: TRBJ2-7